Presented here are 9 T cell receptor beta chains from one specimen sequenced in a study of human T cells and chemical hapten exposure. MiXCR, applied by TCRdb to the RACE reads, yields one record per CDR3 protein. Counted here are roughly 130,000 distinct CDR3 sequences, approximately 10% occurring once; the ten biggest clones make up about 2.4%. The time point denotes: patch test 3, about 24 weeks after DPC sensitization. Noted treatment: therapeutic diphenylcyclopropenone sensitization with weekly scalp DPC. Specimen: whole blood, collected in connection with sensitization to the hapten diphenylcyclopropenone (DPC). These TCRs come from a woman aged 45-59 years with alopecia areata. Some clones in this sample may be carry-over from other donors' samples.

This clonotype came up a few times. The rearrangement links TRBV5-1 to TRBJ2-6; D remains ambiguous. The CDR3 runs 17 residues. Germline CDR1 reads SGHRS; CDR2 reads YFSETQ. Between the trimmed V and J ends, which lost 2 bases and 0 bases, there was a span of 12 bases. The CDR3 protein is CASSLLQFHSGANVLTF. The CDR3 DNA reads TGCGCCAGCAGCTTACTACAGTTTCACTCTGGGGCCAACGTCCTGACTTTC.

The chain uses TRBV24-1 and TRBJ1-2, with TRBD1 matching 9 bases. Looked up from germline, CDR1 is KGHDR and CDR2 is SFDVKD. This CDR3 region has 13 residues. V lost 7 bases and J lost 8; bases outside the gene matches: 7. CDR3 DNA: TGTGCCACCAGACAGGGGGCTGGAGGAGGCTACACCTTC. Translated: CATRQGAGGGYTF.

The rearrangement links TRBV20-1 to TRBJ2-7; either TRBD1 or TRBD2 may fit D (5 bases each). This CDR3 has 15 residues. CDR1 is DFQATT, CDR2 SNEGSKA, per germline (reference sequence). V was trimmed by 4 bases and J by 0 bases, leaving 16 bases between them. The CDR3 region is CSATSRDLSSYEQYF. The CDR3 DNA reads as TGCAGTGCTACGAGCCGGGACCTGAGCTCCTACGAGCAGTACTTC.

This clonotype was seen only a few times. The chain's CDR3 is CASSQDSGPTEAFF. Here the CDR3 DNA reads TGTGCCAGCAGCCAAGATTCAGGCCCCACTGAAGCTTTCTTT. The chain is built from TRBV3-1 and TRBJ1-1; D remains ambiguous. V lost 0 bases, J lost 4 bases, and 9 bases lay in between. Looked up from germline, CDR1 is LGHDT and CDR2 is YNNKEL (reference sequence). The CDR3 has 14 amino acids.

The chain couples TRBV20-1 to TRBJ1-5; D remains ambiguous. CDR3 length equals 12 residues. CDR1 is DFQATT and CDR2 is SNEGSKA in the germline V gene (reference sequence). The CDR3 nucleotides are TGCAGCTCGGGGAGGGAAACTCAGCCCCAGCATTTT. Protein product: CSSGRETQPQHF.

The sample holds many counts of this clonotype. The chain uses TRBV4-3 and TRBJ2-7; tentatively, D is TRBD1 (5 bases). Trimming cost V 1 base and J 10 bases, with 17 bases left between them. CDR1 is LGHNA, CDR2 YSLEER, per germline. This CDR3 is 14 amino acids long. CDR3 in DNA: TGCGCCAGCAGCCAAGTTAGCACAGGCGCCGATCAGTACTTC. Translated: CASSQVSTGADQYF.

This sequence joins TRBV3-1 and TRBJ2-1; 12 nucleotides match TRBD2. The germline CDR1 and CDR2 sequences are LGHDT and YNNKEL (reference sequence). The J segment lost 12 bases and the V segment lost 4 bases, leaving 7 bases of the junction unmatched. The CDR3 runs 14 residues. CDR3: CASSPIQTSGGQFF. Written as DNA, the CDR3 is TGTGCCAGCAGCCCGATACAGACTAGCGGGGGGCAGTTCTTC.

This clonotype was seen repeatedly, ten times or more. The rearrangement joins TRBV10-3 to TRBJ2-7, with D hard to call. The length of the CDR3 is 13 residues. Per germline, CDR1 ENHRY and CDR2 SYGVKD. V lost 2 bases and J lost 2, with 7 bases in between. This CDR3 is CAISERQPYEQYF. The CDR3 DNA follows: TGTGCCATCAGTGAGAGGCAACCCTACGAGCAGTACTTC.

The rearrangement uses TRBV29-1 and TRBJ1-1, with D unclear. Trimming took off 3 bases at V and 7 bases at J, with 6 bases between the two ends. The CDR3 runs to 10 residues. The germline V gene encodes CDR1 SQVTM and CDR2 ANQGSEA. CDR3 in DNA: TGCAGCGTTGAGTTGGGTGAAGCTTTCTTT. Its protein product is CSVELGEAFF.